One and the same sample provided the 23 T cell receptor beta chains below, sequenced in a study of human T cells and chemical hapten exposure. In TCRdb, the RACE reads were re-called with MiXCR into one record per CDR3 protein. The sample records approximately 95,000 distinct CDR3 sequences, about 10% being singletons. The time point was: patch test 2, 6 weeks after DPC sensitization. Stated treatment: therapeutic diphenylcyclopropenone sensitization with weekly scalp DPC. This material consisted of whole blood, taken in connection with sensitization to the hapten diphenylcyclopropenone (DPC). These receptors were collected from a woman aged 40 to 50 with alopecia areata. Some clones in this sample may be carry-over from other donors' samples.

This clonotype was observed many times. The rearrangement links TRBV25-1 to TRBJ1-3; no firm D call. Deletions cut 6 bases from V and 11 bases from J, with 11 bases between. The CDR3 runs 11 residues. Germline CDR1 reads MGHDK; CDR2 reads SYGVNS. The CDR3 spells CASRTNGAIYF. The DNA of the CDR3 is TGTGCCAGCAGGACAAACGGCGCCATATATTTT.

V is TRBV5-5 and J is TRBJ1-4; 10 positions agree with TRBD1. The CDR3 length is 15 residues. The V gene's germline CDR1 is SGHKS and CDR2 YYEKEE (reference sequence). The junction had 4 bases not matched to a gene; V was cut back by 0 bases and J by 8 bases. The CDR3 spells CASSLAGTGVEKLFF. CDR3 coding DNA: TGTGCCAGCAGCTTGGCTGGGACAGGGGTCGAAAAACTGTTTTTT.

This clonotype showed up just a few times. The chain joins TRBV29-1 to TRBJ1-2; possibly TRBD1 for D (5 bases). This CDR3 spans 14 amino acids. V lost 7 bases and J lost 4, with 19 bases in between. The germline CDR1 and CDR2 sequences are SQVTM and ANQGSEA. The CDR3: CSAQGTDGIYGYTF. The CDR3 DNA reads as TGCAGCGCCCAGGGTACGGACGGTATCTATGGCTACACCTTC.

This chain links TRBV12-3 or TRBV12-4 with TRBJ2-1; D not resolved. V was cut by 1 base and J by 5 bases, with 15 bases left in between. This CDR3 has 16 amino acids. CDR3 sequence (DNA): TGTGCCAGCAGTTTAGATACCAAGCCCCGTCACAATGAGCAGTTCTTC. Amino acids: CASSLDTKPRHNEQFF.

The V call is TRBV4-2, the J call TRBJ2-7; D unclear. The CDR3 has 13 amino acids. CDR1 and CDR2 (germline): LGHNA, YNFKEQ. The V end was cut by 5 bases, the J end by 5 bases, with 13 bases between. The CDR3 nucleotides are TGTGCCAGCAGCAGACCCCCAACCGACGAGCAGTACTTC. Translated: CASSRPPTDEQYF.

This clonotype was seen repeatedly, ten times or more. The chain joins TRBV12-3 or TRBV12-4 to TRBJ2-1; D could derive from TRBD1 or TRBD2 (9 bases each). V was trimmed by 7 bases and J by 3 bases, leaving 25 bases between them. The CDR3 consists of 18 residues. The CDR3, as DNA: TGTGCCAGCACTAACACAGGGGGCGAACTAGCGGGCTACAATGAGCAGTTCTTC. Its translation: CASTNTGGELAGYNEQFF.

This clonotype was seen more than once but under ten times. The J gene is TRBJ2-5, the V gene TRBV9, with 10 bases identical to TRBD2. With 3 bases clipped from V and 1 base from J, the junction kept 6 bases outside the gene matches. The length of the CDR3 is 16 residues. Germline V gives CDR1 SGDLS, CDR2 YYNGEE. The CDR3 loop reads CASSGAGGLTQETQYF. In nucleotides, the CDR3 is TGTGCCAGCAGCGGAGCGGGGGGGCTTACCCAAGAGACCCAGTACTTC.

This chain connects TRBV6-5 to TRBJ2-5; 7 bases map to TRBD1. Germline lookup yields CDR1 MNHEY and CDR2 SVGAGI. The CDR3 is made up of 16 amino acids. Trimming at V came to 7 bases and at J to 3 bases, leaving 14 bases not matched to a gene. This chain's CDR3 is CASTPTKRQGKETQYF. Written as DNA, the CDR3 is TGTGCCAGCACCCCGACCAAGAGACAGGGAAAAGAGACCCAGTACTTC.

This clonotype appeared many times. The chain uses TRBV12-3 or TRBV12-4 and TRBJ2-1; D might be TRBD1 (5 bases). CDR3 size: 13 residues. Trimming shortened V by 6 bases and J by 2 bases, and 8 bases separated the two germline ends. CDR3 nucleotide sequence: TGTGCCAGCAGGGCAGGGCCCTACAATGAGCAGTTCTTC. It is translated as CASRAGPYNEQFF.

This clonotype was detected a few times. The chain couples TRBV12-3 or TRBV12-4 to TRBJ2-2; D call uncertain. This CDR3 is 16 amino acids long. Between the trimmed V and J ends, which lost 1 base and 6 bases, there was a span of 15 bases. The DNA for the CDR3 is TGTGCCAGCAGTTTAGGGGGTGGCTACCGAGCCGGGGAGCTGTTTTTT. The encoded protein is CASSLGGGYRAGELFF.

This clonotype was observed many times. The chain carries TRBV29-1 and TRBJ2-2; TRBD1 matches 10 bases. This CDR3 contains 16 residues. J was trimmed by 5 bases and V by 4 bases; bases with no gene match: 10. Germline V CDR1 and CDR2: SQVTM, ANQGSEA. The CDR3 sequence is CSVAPLDRGKTGELFF. The DNA for the CDR3 is TGCAGCGTTGCCCCCTTGGACAGGGGGAAAACCGGGGAGCTGTTTTTT.

In its sample, this clonotype was seen a few times. The V call is TRBV6-6, the J call TRBJ1-3; weak D call: TRBD1 (5 bases). V was trimmed by 2 bases and J by 7 bases, leaving 15 bases between them. Germline V lookup: CDR1 MNHNY, CDR2 SVGAGI (reference sequence). The CDR3 loop spans 15 amino acids. The DNA of the CDR3 is TGTGCCAGCAGTTACGGCAGGGTGGAGTTGAACACCATATATTTT. Its protein product is CASSYGRVELNTIYF.

The sample holds many counts of this clonotype. This rearrangement joins TRBV4-3 to TRBJ1-6; TRBD1 is a possible D gene (5 bases). V was trimmed by 2 bases and J by 2 bases, leaving 7 bases between them. The CDR3 runs to 15 residues. Germline V gene lookup returns CDR1 LGHNA and CDR2 YSLEER. The DNA for the CDR3 is TGCGCCAGCAGCCAATCAGGGACCTATAATTCACCCCTCCACTTT. As protein: CASSQSGTYNSPLHF.

This clonotype was seen many times. The chain is built from TRBV6-5 and TRBJ2-2; possibly TRBD1 for D (6 bases). V lost 1 base to trimming and J lost 5 bases, with 11 bases between them. The CDR3 covers 15 residues. Looked up from germline, CDR1 is MNHEY and CDR2 is SVGAGI. CDR3 region: CASSYWGRGTGELFF. The DNA of the CDR3 is TGTGCCAGCAGTTACTGGGGGCGCGGTACCGGGGAGCTGTTTTTT.

The sample holds many counts of this clonotype. This chain connects TRBV5-1 to TRBJ2-1, with 10 nucleotides matching TRBD2. The CDR3 has 15 amino acids. The V gene end was trimmed by 0 bases and the J gene end by 8 bases; junction bases not matched to a gene: 5. Germline V lookup: CDR1 SGHRS, CDR2 YFSETQ. The CDR3 bases are TGCGCCAGCAGCTTGGTACTAGCGGGATCCGATGAGCAGTTCTTC. It translates to CASSLVLAGSDEQFF. Using reference TRBV5-1 and TRBJ2-1 for the parts outside the CDR3, the full variable domain is KAGVTQTPRYLIKTRGQQVTLSCSPISGHRSVSWYQQTPGQGLQFLFEYFSETQRNKGNFPGRFSGRQFSNSRSEMNVSTLELGDSALYLCASSLVLAGSDEQFFGPGTRLTVL.

This clonotype was detected many times. The rearrangement links TRBV6-5 to TRBJ1-1; perhaps TRBD1 as D (5 bases). This CDR3 spans 14 amino acids. Germline CDR1 reads MNHEY; CDR2 reads SVGAGI. V lost 5 bases and J 1 base, leaving 11 bases between the germline ends. The CDR3 sequence: CASSRQNWNTEAFF. CDR3 nucleotides: TGTGCCAGCAGTAGACAGAACTGGAACACTGAAGCTTTCTTT.

This sequence joins TRBV20-1 and TRBJ2-7; D is perhaps TRBD1 or TRBD2 (6 bases each). This CDR3 is 16 amino acids long. V lost 1 base and J 0 bases, leaving 16 bases between the germline ends. Germline values: CDR1 DFQATT, CDR2 SNEGSKA (reference sequence). CDR3 nucleotide sequence: TGCAGTGCTAGAGGGGGGGCAGTCCTGAGCTCCTACGAGCAGTACTTC. This sequence encodes CSARGGAVLSSYEQYF.

This clonotype has just a few counts. The chain is built from TRBV11-2 and TRBJ2-1; tentative D call: TRBD2 (6 bases). Germline V gives CDR1 SGHAT, CDR2 FQNNGV. There are 15 residues in the CDR3. The V end was cut by 0 bases, the J end by 1 base, with 7 bases between. As DNA, the CDR3 is TGTGCCAGCAGCTTAGACGGGGGATCCTACAATGAGCAGTTCTTC. This sequence encodes CASSLDGGSYNEQFF.

The CDR3 protein is CASSLGSSANEQFF. The CDR3 nucleotides read TGTGCCAGCAGCTTAGGTAGTAGCGCCAATGAGCAGTTCTTC. J is TRBJ2-1 and V is TRBV11-2, with TRBD2 as a possible D gene (5 bases). V dropped 1 base and J dropped 6 bases, with 10 bases sitting between them. There are 14 residues in the CDR3. Germline-derived CDR1 and CDR2 are SGHAT and FQNNGV.

This clonotype turned up a few times. The chain is built from TRBV4-2 and TRBJ2-3, with D tentatively TRBD2 (5 bases). The germline CDR1 and CDR2 sequences are LGHNA and YNFKEQ. The CDR3 extends over 15 amino acids. V lost 1 base, J lost 2 bases, and 10 bases lay in between. This CDR3 is CASSQGNGDTDTQYF. The CDR3, as DNA: TGTGCCAGCAGCCAAGGCAACGGGGACACAGATACGCAGTATTTT.

This clonotype has just a few counts. The rearrangement links TRBV5-1 to TRBJ2-1, with 7 nucleotides matching TRBD1. V shed 0 bases, J shed 10 bases, and the junction held 13 bases outside the gene matches. Germline-derived CDR1 and CDR2 are SGHRS and YFSETQ. The CDR3 length is 16 residues. CDR3 sequence (DNA): TGCGCCAGCAGCTTGGCCCTGAGACAGGGTCGTCGGGAGCAGTTCTTC. This translates into CASSLALRQGRREQFF.

This clonotype was seen at least ten times. This chain uses TRBV19 with TRBJ2-7, with D possibly TRBD1 on 5 matching bases. This CDR3 has 13 residues. Germline CDR1 is LNHDA and CDR2 is SQIVND (reference sequence). V shed 3 bases and J shed 3 bases, with 9 bases lying between them. CDR3 protein: CASSIQDNYEQYF. CDR3 in DNA: TGTGCCAGTAGTATCCAGGACAACTACGAGCAGTACTTC. The variable domain in full, with the rest retrieved from reference TRBV19 and TRBJ2-7, is DGGITQSPKYLFRKEGQNVTLSCEQNLNHDAMYWYRQDPGQGLRLIYYSQIVNDFQKGDIAEGYSVSREKKESFPLTVTSAQKNPTAFYLCASSIQDNYEQYFGPGTRLTVT.

V and J are TRBV28 and TRBJ1-4, with TRBD1 matching 7 bases. CDR3 length: 14 residues. Unmatched junction bases numbered 6, after V lost 4 bases and J lost 7 bases. The V gene's germline CDR1 is MDHEN and CDR2 SYDVKM. The CDR3 region is CASSSTGRGEKLFF. CDR3 nucleotide sequence: TGTGCCAGCAGTTCGACAGGGAGGGGTGAAAAACTGTTTTTT.